One sample yielded the 23 T cell receptor beta chains listed below, sequenced in a study of identical twins (dated by TCRdb to 2015 to 2016). Receptor amplification or capture employed 5' RACE. Sequencing relied on an Illumina HiSeq 2000. The public reads were run again by TCRdb, first through fastp at Q25 and then through MiXCR, and only productive beta chains were kept. CDR3 protein duplicates are merged, each entry listing the most common genes and DNA. The sample records roughly 540,000 distinct CDR3 sequences, less than 25% of which are singletons. Of the sample, under 0.95% falls within the top ten clones. This sample was also put to use in a study of T cells expressing NK-cell markers.

Input material: CD4+ T cells sorted from blood. The source of these receptors is a young woman in good health.

The rearrangement uses TRBV29-1 and TRBJ2-3; the match to TRBD1 covers 9 bases. CDR1 and CDR2 (germline): SQVTM, ANQGSEA. The CDR3 is 16 amino acids. The ends lost 3 bases at V and 6 bases at J; junction bases unmatched: 13. CDR3 in DNA: TGCAGCGTTGATCGGTTAGTCGGACAGGGGAGGGATACGCAGTATTTT. The encoded protein is CSVDRLVGQGRDTQYF.

In this sample, this clonotype turned up a few times. The genes are TRBV19 and TRBJ2-1, with 12 bases aligning to TRBD2. The J segment lost 12 bases and the V segment lost 3 bases, leaving 9 bases of the junction unmatched. CDR1 LNHDA and CDR2 SQIVND come from the germline V gene (reference sequence). The length of the CDR3 is 15 residues. CDR3 bases: TGTGCCAGTAGTATTGGGCTAGCGGGAGGGGATAGGCAGTTCTTC. Its translation: CASSIGLAGGDRQFF.

This clonotype was detected once. The chain is built from TRBV18 and TRBJ2-5, with D perhaps TRBD2 (6 bases). This CDR3 region has 15 residues. The germline CDR1 and CDR2 sequences are KGHSH and LQKENI. V was shortened by 0 bases and J by 5 bases, with 13 bases between the two germline ends. CDR3 sequence reads: CASSPPAGWEETQYF. CDR3 bases: TGTGCCAGCTCACCACCGGCGGGGTGGGAGGAGACCCAGTACTTC.

In this sample, this clonotype turned up a few times. CDR3: CSAPKDREYGYTF. The CDR3 DNA follows: TGCAGTGCTCCTAAGGACAGGGAATATGGCTACACCTTC. The V and J genes are TRBV20-1 and TRBJ1-2; 8 positions agree with TRBD1. The V gene end was trimmed by 5 bases and the J gene end by 5 bases; junction bases not matched to a gene: 7. The germline gives CDR1 DFQATT, CDR2 SNEGSKA (reference sequence). The CDR3 loop spans 13 amino acids.

This clonotype was observed a single time. J is TRBJ2-3 and V is TRBV11-2, with D perhaps matching TRBD2 (5 bases). CDR1 and CDR2 from the germline V gene are SGHAT and FQNNGV. This CDR3 has 15 amino acids. The V end was cut by 2 bases, the J end by 4 bases, with 13 bases between. The CDR3 nucleotides read TGTGCCAGCAGCTTAAGGCAGGCCGGGGCAGATACGCAGTATTTT. Encoded protein: CASSLRQAGADTQYF.

This clonotype was counted between two and nine times. The chain carries TRBV9 and TRBJ1-3; 7 nucleotides agree with TRBD1. CDR3 length equals 14 residues. J lost 4 bases, V lost 4 bases, and 5 bases had no gene match. Germline loops: CDR1 SGDLS, CDR2 YYNGEE. The CDR3 loop is CASSRQGRGNTIYF. CDR3 DNA: TGTGCCAGCAGCCGACAGGGAAGAGGAAACACCATATATTTT.

This clonotype was seen a handful of times. This CDR3 is CASSLRTEYSGANVLTF. CDR3 DNA: TGTGCCAGCAGCCTGCGGACAGAATACTCTGGGGCCAACGTCCTGACTTTC. The rearrangement uses TRBV11-2 and TRBJ2-6; D might be TRBD1 (6 bases). V lost 5 bases and J 0 bases, leaving 14 bases between the germline ends. The CDR3 spans 17 residues. The germline V gene encodes CDR1 SGHAT and CDR2 FQNNGV.

This clonotype was counted between two and nine times. The chain recombines TRBV20-1 with TRBJ2-3; 8 bases align to TRBD1. Trimming removed 5 bases from V and 4 bases from J; junction bases left unmatched: 5. The CDR3 has 13 residues. Germline V CDR1 and CDR2: DFQATT, SNEGSKA (reference sequence). CDR3 loop: CSAVTGAPDTQYF. The DNA of the CDR3 is TGCAGTGCTGTGACAGGGGCCCCAGATACGCAGTATTTT.

The V call is TRBV7-2, the J call TRBJ1-6, with D hard to call. The CDR3 is 15 residues long. Per the germline V gene, CDR1 is SGHTA and CDR2 is FQGNSA. Trimming cost V 5 bases and J 0 bases, with 8 bases left between them. For the CDR3, the DNA is TGTGCCAGCAGCGATCGGAGCTCCTATAATTCACCCCTCCACTTT. It codes for CASSDRSSYNSPLHF.

The CDR3 coding sequence is TGCGCCAGCAGTATTACTAGCGCCGACGGGGAGCTGTTTTTT. It encodes CASSITSADGELFF. V usage is TRBV5-1 and J usage is TRBJ2-2; 7 bases align to TRBD2. This CDR3 is built from 14 residues. V shed 5 bases and J 7 bases; nucleotides not matched to a gene: 8. The germline CDR1 and CDR2 sequences are SGHRS and YFSETQ.

This clonotype was seen more than once but under ten times. This chain links TRBV6-6 with TRBJ1-5; D call uncertain. The V and J ends lost 6 bases and 13 bases respectively, with 13 bases between them. The CDR3 consists of 11 residues. Germline assignment: CDR1 MNHNY and CDR2 SVGAGI (reference sequence). The CDR3 DNA is TGTGCCAGCAGCGGAAACTCGGCGCAGCATTTT. Its protein product is CASSGNSAQHF.

This clonotype was recorded a few times. The V gene is TRBV11-2, the J gene TRBJ2-7; 9 positions match TRBD2. The CDR3 runs 14 residues. J was trimmed by 2 bases and V by 6 bases; bases with no gene match: 5. Germline values: CDR1 SGHAT, CDR2 FQNNGV. CDR3 nucleotide sequence: TGTGCCAGCAGAAGACTAGCGGAGCCCTACGAGCAGTACTTC. It codes for CASRRLAEPYEQYF.

This clonotype was detected many times. CDR3 bases: TGCAGTGCTAGAGTAACAGGCCACACCGGGGAGCTGTTTTTT. This gives the protein CSARVTGHTGELFF. The chain is built from TRBV20-1 and TRBJ2-2, with a weak D call TRBD1 (5 bases). Trimming shortened V by 1 base and J by 3 bases, and 9 bases separated the two germline ends. The CDR3 sequence is 14 residues long. Germline V gives CDR1 DFQATT, CDR2 SNEGSKA (reference sequence).

The table lists this clonotype with a few counts. The chain carries TRBV4-3 and TRBJ2-1; TRBD2 aligns across 9 bases. CDR1 and CDR2 (germline): LGHNA, YSLEER. The J segment lost 1 base and the V segment lost 6 bases, leaving 4 bases of the junction unmatched. This CDR3 contains 15 residues. CDR3 sequence reads: CASSRLADSYNEQFF. CDR3 nucleotides: TGCGCCAGCAGTCGACTAGCGGATTCCTACAATGAGCAGTTCTTC.

This clonotype was counted between two and nine times. This chain uses TRBV12-3 or TRBV12-4 with TRBJ2-1; tentative D call: TRBD2 (6 bases). CDR3 length: 15 residues. V shed 2 bases and J shed 8 bases, with 16 bases lying between them. The CDR3 is CASSLRVRRVDEQFF. CDR3 bases: TGTGCCAGCAGTTTACGGGTCCGGAGGGTAGATGAGCAGTTCTTC.

The genes are TRBV2 and TRBJ1-5; no reliable D call. CDR3 length equals 12 residues. Germline CDR1 and CDR2: SNHLY and FYNNEI. V lost 2 bases and J lost 12, with 11 bases in between. The chain's CDR3 is CASSESGRVQHF. As DNA, the CDR3 is TGTGCCAGCAGTGAATCGGGGAGGGTCCAGCATTTT.

This clonotype was detected ten times or more. The gene calls are TRBV7-2 and TRBJ1-3, with 7 positions matching TRBD1. V was pared by 5 bases and J by 4 bases, with 8 bases of the junction left unmatched. Per germline, CDR1 SGHTA and CDR2 FQGNSA. This CDR3 is 15 amino acids long. Here the CDR3 reads CASSPQGGAGNTIYF. The DNA for the CDR3 is TGTGCCAGCAGCCCCCAGGGGGGTGCCGGAAACACCATATATTTT.

A remark on this clonotype: An end of the junction differs from the germline gene, which may be a read error. The rearrangement links TRBV7-9 to TRBJ2-5; D unclear. This CDR3 is 14 amino acids long. Looked up from germline, CDR1 is SEHNR and CDR2 is FQNEAQ (reference sequence). The CDR3 loop is CASTLSGNQETQYF. The CDR3 coding sequence is TGTGCCAGCACCTTATCGGGCAACCAAGAGACCCAGTACTTC. The complete variable domain, with remaining parts taken from reference TRBV7-9 and TRBJ2-5, reads DTGVSQNPRHKITKRGQNVTFRCDPISEHNRLYWYRQTLGQGPEFLTYFQNEAQLEKSRLLSDRFSAERPKGSFSTLEIQRTEQGDSAMYLCASTLSGNQETQYFGPGTRLLVL.

V is TRBV9 and J is TRBJ2-5, with D hard to call. The CDR3 runs to 13 residues. The V and J ends lost 0 bases and 2 bases respectively, with 5 bases between them. CDR1 SGDLS and CDR2 YYNGEE come from the germline V gene. The CDR3 sequence is CASSVAEQETQYF. As DNA, the CDR3 is TGTGCCAGCAGCGTAGCAGAACAAGAGACCCAGTACTTC. The complete variable domain, with remaining parts taken from reference TRBV9 and TRBJ2-5, reads DSGVTQTPKHLITATGQRVTLRCSPRSGDLSVYWYQQSLDQGLQFLIQYYNGEERAKGNILERFSAQQFPDLHSELNLSSLELGDSALYFCASSVAEQETQYFGPGTRLLVL.

This clonotype was recorded a few times. This sequence joins TRBV7-9 and TRBJ2-6, with D unresolved. CDR1 and CDR2 (germline): SEHNR, FQNEAQ (reference sequence). The V gene lost 3 bases and the J gene lost 2 bases, with 5 bases spanning the gap. This CDR3 comprises 14 residues. CDR3 bases: TGTGCCAGCAGCTTTGCAGCTGGGGCCAACGTCCTGACTTTC. Protein product: CASSFAAGANVLTF.

The rearrangement uses TRBV6-1 and TRBJ2-3; 9 bases align to TRBD2. V was clipped by 6 bases and J by 5 bases; unmatched bases: 9. Germline-derived CDR1 and CDR2 are MNHNS and SASEGT. This CDR3 has 15 residues. Written as DNA, the CDR3 is TGTGCCAGCAGCGACAGGGCGGGGGGGGGAGATACGCAGTATTTT. It codes for CASSDRAGGGDTQYF.

The rearrangement links TRBV2 to TRBJ2-6; TRBD2 is a possible D gene (5 bases). The V gene's germline CDR1 is SNHLY and CDR2 FYNNEI. The CDR3 has 15 amino acids. The germline V and J ends were trimmed by 10 bases and 0 bases, with 13 bases remaining between them. CDR3 in amino acids: CATTTRDSGANVLTF. The CDR3 bases are TGTGCCACCACGACCCGGGACTCTGGGGCCAACGTCCTGACTTTC. Supplemented by reference TRBV2 and TRBJ2-6, the full variable domain reads EPEVTQTPSHQVTQMGQEVILRCVPISNHLYFYWYRQILGQKVEFLVSFYNNEISEKSEIFDDQFSVERPDGSNFTLKIRSTKLEDSAMYFCATTTRDSGANVLTFGAGSRLTVL.

This sequence joins TRBV20-1 and TRBJ2-7; 13 bases align to TRBD2. Germline V lookup: CDR1 DFQATT, CDR2 SNEGSKA (reference sequence). This CDR3 region has 14 residues. The ends lost 2 bases at V and 5 bases at J; junction bases unmatched: 3. This CDR3 reads CSARRGLAGNEQYF. The CDR3 DNA reads as TGCAGTGCTAGAAGGGGACTAGCGGGAAACGAGCAGTACTTC.